This T cell receptor (beta chain) was profiled in a study of cytomegalovirus exposure and HLA in healthy donors. Study-wide context: One earlier analysis, a look at approximately 180 million T cells, found around 110 million unique TCR beta sequences. Study-wide results and limits: A later look showed TCR association rates differing by HLA locus, highest for DRB1 and lowest for HLA-C. Exclusion as indistinguishable affected some V segments, including TRBV6-2 and TRBV6-3.

Notes on this clone: The target antigen is unknown.

Germline CDR1 and CDR2: SGHRS and YFSETQ. This CDR3 is 15 amino acids long. Trimming pared 3 bases from V and 3 bases from J, leaving 15 bases between. With 60 Vbeta and 13 Jbeta primers, the PCR was carried out. TCRdb's table, derived via immunoSEQ multiplex PCR, lists solely in-frame clones and lacks some. In the table there are approximately 110,000 clones, approximately 70% of which are singletons. The chain links TRBV5-1 to TRBJ1-2; D call uncertain. Sequencing was performed on PBMCs. The sequence was collected from a man aged 25-45 years in good health and CMV-seronegative. In DNA form, the CDR3 reads TGCGCCAGCAGCTCCCAATCCATGGCGGACTATGGCTACACCTTC. Its translation: CASSSQSMADYGYTF.